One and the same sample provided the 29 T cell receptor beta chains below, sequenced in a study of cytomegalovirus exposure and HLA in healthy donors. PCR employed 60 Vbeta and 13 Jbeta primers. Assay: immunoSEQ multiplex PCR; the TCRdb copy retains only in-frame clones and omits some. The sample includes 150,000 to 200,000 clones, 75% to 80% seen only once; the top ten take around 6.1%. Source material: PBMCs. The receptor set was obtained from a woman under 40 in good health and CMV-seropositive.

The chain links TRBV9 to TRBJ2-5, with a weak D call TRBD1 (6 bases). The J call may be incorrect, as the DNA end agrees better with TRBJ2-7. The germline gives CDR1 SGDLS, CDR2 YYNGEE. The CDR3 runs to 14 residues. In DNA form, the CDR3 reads TGTGCCAGCAGCGTAACAGGGTTGGGGGACGAGCAGTACTTC. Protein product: CASSVTGLGDEQYF.

CDR3 residues: CASSFRTSARRGYEQYF. CDR3 nucleotide sequence: TGTGCCAGCAGCTTTAGGACTAGCGCCCGGCGGGGCTACGAGCAGTACTTC. The chain employs TRBV5-6 and TRBJ2-7; 9 positions agree with TRBD2. CDR3 length equals 17 residues. Germline trimming cut 2 bases from V and 3 bases from J; bases unmatched to any gene: 12. Looked up from germline, CDR1 is SGHDT and CDR2 is YYEEEE.

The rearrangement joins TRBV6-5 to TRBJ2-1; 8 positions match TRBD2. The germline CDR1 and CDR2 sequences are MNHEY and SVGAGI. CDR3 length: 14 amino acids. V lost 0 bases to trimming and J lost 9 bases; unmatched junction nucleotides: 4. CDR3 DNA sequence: TGTGCCAGCAGTTACTCGAGAAGCGGGGGTGAGCAGTTCTTC. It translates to CASSYSRSGGEQFF.

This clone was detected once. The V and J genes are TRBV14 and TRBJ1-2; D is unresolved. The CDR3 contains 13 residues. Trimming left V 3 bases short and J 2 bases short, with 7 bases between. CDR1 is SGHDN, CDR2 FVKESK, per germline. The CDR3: CASSQKRNYGYTF. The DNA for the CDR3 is TGTGCCAGCAGCCAGAAGAGGAACTATGGCTACACCTTC.

This CDR3 is CASSQGMTSGGYQETQYF. DNA for the CDR3: TGCGCCAGCAGCCAGGGCATGACTAGCGGGGGTTACCAAGAGACCCAGTACTTC. This rearrangement joins TRBV4-1 to TRBJ2-5; 12 bases match TRBD2. Germline V gene lookup returns CDR1 MGHRA and CDR2 YSYEKL. J was trimmed by 0 bases and V by 3 bases; bases with no gene match: 8. This CDR3 has 18 amino acids.

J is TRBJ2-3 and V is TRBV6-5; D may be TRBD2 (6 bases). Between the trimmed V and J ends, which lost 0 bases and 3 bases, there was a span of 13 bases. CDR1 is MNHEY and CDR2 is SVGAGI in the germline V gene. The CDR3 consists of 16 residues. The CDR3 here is CASSYSPRDGTDTQYF. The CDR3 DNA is TGTGCCAGCAGTTACTCGCCGCGGGACGGAACAGATACGCAGTATTTT.

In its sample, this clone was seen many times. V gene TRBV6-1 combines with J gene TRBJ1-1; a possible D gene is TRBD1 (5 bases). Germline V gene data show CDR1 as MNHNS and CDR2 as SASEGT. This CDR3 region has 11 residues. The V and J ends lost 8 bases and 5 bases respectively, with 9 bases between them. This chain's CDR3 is CASGEGTEAFF. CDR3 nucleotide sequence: TGTGCCAGCGGGGAGGGGACTGAAGCTTTCTTT.

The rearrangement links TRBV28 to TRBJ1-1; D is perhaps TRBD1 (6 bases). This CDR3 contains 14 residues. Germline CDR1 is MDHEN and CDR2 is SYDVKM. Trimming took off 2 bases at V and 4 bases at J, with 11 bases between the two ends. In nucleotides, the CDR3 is TGTGCCAGCAGTTTAAAGTGGGGGCGCACTGAAGCTTTCTTT. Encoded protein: CASSLKWGRTEAFF. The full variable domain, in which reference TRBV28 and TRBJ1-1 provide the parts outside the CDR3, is DVKVTQSSRYLVKRTGEKVFLECVQDMDHENMFWYRQDPGLGLRLIYFSYDVKMKEKGDIPEGYSVSREKKERFSLILESASTNQTSMYLCASSLKWGRTEAFFGQGTRLTVV.

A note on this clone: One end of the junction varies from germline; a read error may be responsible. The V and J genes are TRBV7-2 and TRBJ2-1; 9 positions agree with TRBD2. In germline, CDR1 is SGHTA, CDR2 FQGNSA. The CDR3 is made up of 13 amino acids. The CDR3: CASRQPPGTSHLF. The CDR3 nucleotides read TGTGCCAGCAGACAACCTCCCGGGACTAGCCATCTCTTC.

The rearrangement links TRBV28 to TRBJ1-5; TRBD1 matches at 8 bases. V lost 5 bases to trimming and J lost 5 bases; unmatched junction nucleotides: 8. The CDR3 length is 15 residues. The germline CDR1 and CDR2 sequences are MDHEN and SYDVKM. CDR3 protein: CASSQHTGGHQPQHF. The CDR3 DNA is TGTGCCAGCAGTCAGCACACAGGGGGGCATCAGCCCCAGCATTTT.

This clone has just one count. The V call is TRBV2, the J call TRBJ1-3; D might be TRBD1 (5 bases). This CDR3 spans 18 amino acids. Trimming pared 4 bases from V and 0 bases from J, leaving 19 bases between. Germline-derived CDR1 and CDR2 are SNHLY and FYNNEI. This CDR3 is CASSVIRPGINSGNTIYF. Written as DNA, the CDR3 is TGTGCCAGCAGTGTGATCCGCCCAGGGATTAACTCTGGAAACACCATATATTTT.

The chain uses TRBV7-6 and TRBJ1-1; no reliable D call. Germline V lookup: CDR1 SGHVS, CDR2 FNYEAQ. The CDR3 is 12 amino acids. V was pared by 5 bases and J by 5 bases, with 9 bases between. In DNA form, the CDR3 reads TGTGCCAGCAGCGAGGGTTGGACTGAAGCTTTCTTT. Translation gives CASSEGWTEAFF.

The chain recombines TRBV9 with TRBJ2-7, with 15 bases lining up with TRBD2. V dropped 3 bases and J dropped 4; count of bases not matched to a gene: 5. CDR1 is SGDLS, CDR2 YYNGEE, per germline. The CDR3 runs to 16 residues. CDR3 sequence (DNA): TGTGCCAGCAGCGGGACTAGCGGGAGGGCCGATTACGAGCAGTACTTC. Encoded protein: CASSGTSGRADYEQYF.

The chain's CDR3 is CASSRGEAVNTEAFF. CDR3 nucleotide sequence: TGTGCCAGCAGCAGAGGGGAGGCAGTGAACACTGAAGCTTTCTTT. The rearrangement uses TRBV6-5 and TRBJ1-1, with D maybe TRBD1 (5 bases). V gave up 6 bases and J gave up 0 bases, with 14 bases separating them. The CDR3 extends over 15 amino acids. Germline-derived CDR1 and CDR2 are MNHEY and SVGAGI.

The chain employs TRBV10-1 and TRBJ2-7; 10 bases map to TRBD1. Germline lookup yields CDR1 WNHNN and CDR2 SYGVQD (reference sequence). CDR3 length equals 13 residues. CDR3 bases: TGCGCTCTACCCCGGGACAGGGGAAGGGAGCAGTACTTC. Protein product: CALPRDRGREQYF.

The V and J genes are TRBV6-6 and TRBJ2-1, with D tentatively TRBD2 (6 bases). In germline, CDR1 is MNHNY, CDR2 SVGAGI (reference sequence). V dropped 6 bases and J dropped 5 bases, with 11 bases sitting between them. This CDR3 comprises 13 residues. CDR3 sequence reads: CASSRSGDNEQFF. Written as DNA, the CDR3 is TGTGCCAGCAGCCGATCGGGGGACAATGAGCAGTTCTTC.

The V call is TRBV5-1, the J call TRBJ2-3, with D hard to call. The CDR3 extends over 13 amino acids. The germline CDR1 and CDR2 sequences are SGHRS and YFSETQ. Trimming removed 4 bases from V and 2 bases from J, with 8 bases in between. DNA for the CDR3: TGCGCCAGCAGCCCGAGAGACACAGATACGCAGTATTTT. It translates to CASSPRDTDTQYF.

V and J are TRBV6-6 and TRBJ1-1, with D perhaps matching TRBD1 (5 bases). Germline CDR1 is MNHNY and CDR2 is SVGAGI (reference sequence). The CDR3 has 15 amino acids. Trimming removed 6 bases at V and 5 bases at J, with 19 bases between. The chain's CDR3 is CASRARGVQGTEAFF. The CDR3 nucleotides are TGTGCCAGCAGAGCACGGGGGGTGCAGGGAACTGAAGCTTTCTTT.

The CDR3 sequence is CASSVEETGDLLRTGELFF. The DNA for the CDR3 is TGTGCCAGCAGCGTAGAGGAGACAGGGGACCTACTTCGGACCGGGGAGCTGTTTTTT. V and J are TRBV9 and TRBJ2-2, with 8 bases that match TRBD1. Per germline, CDR1 SGDLS and CDR2 YYNGEE. V lost 0 bases, J lost 5 bases, and 15 bases stayed unmatched. The CDR3 runs to 19 residues.

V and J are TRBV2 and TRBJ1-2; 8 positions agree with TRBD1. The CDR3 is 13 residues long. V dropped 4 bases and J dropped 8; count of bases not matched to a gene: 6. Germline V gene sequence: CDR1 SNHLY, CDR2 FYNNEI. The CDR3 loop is CASSGTGIYGYTF. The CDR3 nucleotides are TGTGCCAGCAGTGGGACAGGGATCTACGGCTACACCTTC.

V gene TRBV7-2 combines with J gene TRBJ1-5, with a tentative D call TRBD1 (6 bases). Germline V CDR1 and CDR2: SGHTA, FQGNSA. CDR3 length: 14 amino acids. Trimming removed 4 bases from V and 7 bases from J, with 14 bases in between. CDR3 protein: CASSYTGSGQPQHF. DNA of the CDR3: TGTGCCAGCAGCTATACAGGGAGTGGACAGCCCCAGCATTTT.

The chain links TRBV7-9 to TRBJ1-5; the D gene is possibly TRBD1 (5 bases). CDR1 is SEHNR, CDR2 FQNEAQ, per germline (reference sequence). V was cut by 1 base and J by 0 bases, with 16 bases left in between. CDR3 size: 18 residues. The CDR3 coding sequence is TGTGCCAGCAGCTTAGACTCAGAGACAGATTATAGCAATCAGCCCCAGCATTTT. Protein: CASSLDSETDYSNQPQHF. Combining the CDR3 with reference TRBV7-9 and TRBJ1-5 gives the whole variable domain DTGVSQNPRHKITKRGQNVTFRCDPISEHNRLYWYRQTLGQGPEFLTYFQNEAQLEKSRLLSDRFSAERPKGSFSTLEIQRTEQGDSAMYLCASSLDSETDYSNQPQHFGDGTRLSIL.

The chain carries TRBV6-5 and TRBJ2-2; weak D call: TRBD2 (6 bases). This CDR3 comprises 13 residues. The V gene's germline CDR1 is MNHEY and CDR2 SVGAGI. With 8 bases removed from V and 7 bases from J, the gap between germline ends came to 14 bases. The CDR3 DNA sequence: TGTGCCAGCTGGGGCGGGATGGGCGGGGAGCTGTTTTTT. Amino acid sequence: CASWGGMGGELFF.

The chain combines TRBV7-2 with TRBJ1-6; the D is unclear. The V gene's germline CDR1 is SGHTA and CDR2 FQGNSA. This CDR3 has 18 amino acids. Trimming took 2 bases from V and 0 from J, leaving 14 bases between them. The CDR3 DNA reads TGTGCCAGCAGCTTACGCCCGGTAGATAGCTCCTATAATTCACCCCTCCACTTT. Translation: CASSLRPVDSSYNSPLHF.

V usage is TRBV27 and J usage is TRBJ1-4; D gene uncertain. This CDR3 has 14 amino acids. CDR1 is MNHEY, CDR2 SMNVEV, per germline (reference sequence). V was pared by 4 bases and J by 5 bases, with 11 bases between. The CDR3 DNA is TGTGCCAGCAGTTCCCGCGGCCGGAATGAAAAACTGTTTTTT. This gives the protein CASSSRGRNEKLFF.

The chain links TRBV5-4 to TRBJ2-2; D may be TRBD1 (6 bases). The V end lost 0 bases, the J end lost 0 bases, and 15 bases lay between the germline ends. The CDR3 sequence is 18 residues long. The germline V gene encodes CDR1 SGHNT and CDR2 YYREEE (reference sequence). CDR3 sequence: CASSLGTVPSANTGELFF. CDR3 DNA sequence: TGTGCCAGCAGCTTGGGGACAGTTCCCTCCGCGAACACCGGGGAGCTGTTTTTT. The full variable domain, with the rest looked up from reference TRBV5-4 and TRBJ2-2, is ETGVTQSPTHLIKTRGQQVTLRCSSQSGHNTVSWYQQALGQGPQFIFQYYREEENGRGNFPPRFSGLQFPNYSSELNVNALELDDSALYLCASSLGTVPSANTGELFFGEGSRLTVL.

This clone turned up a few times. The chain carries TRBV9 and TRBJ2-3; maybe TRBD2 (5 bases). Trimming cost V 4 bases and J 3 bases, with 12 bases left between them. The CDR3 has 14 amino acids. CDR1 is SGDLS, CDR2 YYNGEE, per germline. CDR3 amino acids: CASSPGVGTDTQYF. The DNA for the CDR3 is TGTGCCAGCAGCCCCGGGGTGGGAACAGATACGCAGTATTTT.

CDR3 in amino acids: CASSFQAGEQETQYF. The CDR3 DNA reads TGTGCCAGCAGTTTCCAAGCGGGCGAACAAGAGACCCAGTACTTC. The chain employs TRBV27 and TRBJ2-5, with D perhaps TRBD2 (6 bases). Germline loops: CDR1 MNHEY, CDR2 SMNVEV (reference sequence). The CDR3 sequence is 15 residues long. The germline V and J ends were trimmed by 3 bases and 2 bases, with 13 bases remaining between them.

In DNA, the CDR3 is TGTGCCAGCAGTTACTCCGGGAGGGGGACCGGGGAGCTGTTTTTT. Protein product: CASSYSGRGTGELFF. The gene calls are TRBV6-6 and TRBJ2-2; TRBD2 matches 8 bases. Trimming cost V 0 bases and J 5 bases; bases outside gene matches: 2. Germline V CDR1 and CDR2: MNHNY, SVGAGI (reference sequence). The CDR3 loop spans 15 amino acids.